This TCR beta chain was captured in a study of long-term antiretroviral therapy in people with HIV. The CDR3 is 20 residues long. At survey level, the immunoSEQ assay was run in its v3.0 version. Sequencing was performed with immunoSEQ multiplex PCR; in TCRdb, only in-frame clones are kept and a portion is missing. The sample holds around 30,000 clones, approximately 85% seen once. None of the participants with HIV were treated outside the United States. The sequence came from a man aged 40-49 years with HIV. The material sequenced was unsorted PBMCs, taken 3 years after starting antiretroviral therapy. This chain joins TRBV21-1 and TRBJ1-3. TRBV21-1 is recorded as a pseudogene. CDR3: CASSNYRGRRQRLIGNTIYF. CDR3 nucleotides: TGTGCCAGCAGCAATTATAGAGGGAGGAGACAGAGACTTATCGGAAACACCATATATTTT.